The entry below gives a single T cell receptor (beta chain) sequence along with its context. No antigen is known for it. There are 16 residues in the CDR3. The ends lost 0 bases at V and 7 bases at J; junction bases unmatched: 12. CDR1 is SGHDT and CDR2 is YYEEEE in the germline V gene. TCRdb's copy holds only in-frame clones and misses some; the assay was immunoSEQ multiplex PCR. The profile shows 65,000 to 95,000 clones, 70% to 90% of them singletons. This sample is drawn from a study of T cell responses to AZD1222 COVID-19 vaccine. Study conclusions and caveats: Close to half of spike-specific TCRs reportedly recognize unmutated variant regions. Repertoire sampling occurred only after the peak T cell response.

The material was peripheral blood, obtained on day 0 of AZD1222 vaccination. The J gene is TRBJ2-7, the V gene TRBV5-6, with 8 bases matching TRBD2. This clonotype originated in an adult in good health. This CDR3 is CASSLVPGGTGEEQYF. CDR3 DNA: TGTGCCAGCAGCTTGGTCCCGGGGGGGACCGGGGAGGAGCAGTACTTC.